The 6 T cell receptor beta chains reported below all come from one sample, sequenced in a study of cytomegalovirus exposure and HLA in healthy donors. Use of 60 Vbeta and 13 Jbeta primers characterized the PCR. Sequencing used immunoSEQ multiplex PCR; TCRdb keeps in-frame clones, though not all of them. The repertoire holds about 160,000 clones, with approximately 72% as singletons. Sequenced: PBMCs. The receptors were sampled from a man aged 35 to 55 in good health and CMV-seropositive.

This clone was detected only a few times. The gene calls are TRBV11-2 and TRBJ1-4, with 9 nucleotides matching TRBD1. The trim removed 2 bases at V and 6 bases at J, leaving 10 bases unmatched. Looked up from germline, CDR1 is SGHAT and CDR2 is FQNNGV. The CDR3 spans 17 residues. Written as DNA, the CDR3 is TGTGCCAGCAGCTTAATGGGGACAGGGAGATTTCATGAAAAACTGTTTTTT. It yields the protein CASSLMGTGRFHEKLFF.

CDR3 protein: CASSLGPRDSYEQYF. The CDR3 nucleotides are TGTGCCAGCAGCTTAGGGCCCCGGGACAGCTACGAGCAGTACTTC. J is TRBJ2-7 and V is TRBV7-3; 7 bases agree with TRBD1. Germline V gives CDR1 SGHTA, CDR2 FQGTGA. The CDR3 is 15 amino acids. V gave up 2 bases and J gave up 3 bases; unmatched junction bases: 7.

The chain employs TRBV6-1 and TRBJ1-5; a weak D match, TRBD1 (5 bases). The V gene lost 11 bases and the J gene lost 3 bases, with 17 bases spanning the gap. Per germline, CDR1 MNHNS and CDR2 SASEGT. This CDR3 is built from 14 residues. The CDR3: CASTGGGINQPQHF. The CDR3 DNA reads TGTGCCTCCACAGGAGGAGGGATCAATCAGCCCCAGCATTTT.

The chain carries TRBV7-2 and TRBJ1-2; the D gene is possibly TRBD1 (6 bases). With 1 base removed from V and 4 bases from J, the gap between germline ends came to 19 bases. The CDR3 loop spans 17 amino acids. In germline, CDR1 is SGHTA, CDR2 FQGNSA. CDR3 in amino acids: CASSLEAHREDGYGYTF. The CDR3 DNA sequence: TGTGCCAGCAGCTTAGAGGCCCACAGGGAAGATGGCTATGGCTACACCTTC.

As concerns this clone: One end of the junction does not line up with germline, which may come from a read error. This sequence joins TRBV6-6 and TRBJ1-3; 7 bases map to TRBD1. There are 12 residues in the CDR3. Germline loops: CDR1 MNHNY, CDR2 SVGAGI (reference sequence). The CDR3 loop reads CATHLPPRDSNF. DNA for the CDR3: TGTGCCACTCACCTACCTCCCCGGGACAGCAATTTT.

This clone was counted between two and nine times. The chain combines TRBV7-4 with TRBJ1-5, with D possibly TRBD1 on 5 matching bases. The CDR3 covers 17 residues. Germline V lookup: CDR1 SGHVT, CDR2 SQSDAQ. V was trimmed by 0 bases and J by 3 bases, leaving 15 bases between them. The CDR3 here is CASSLALDSRVNQPQHF. In DNA, the CDR3 is TGTGCCAGCAGCTTAGCGCTCGACAGCAGGGTCAATCAGCCCCAGCATTTT. Filled out from reference TRBV7-4 and TRBJ1-5, the complete variable domain reads GAGVSQSPRYKVAKRGRDVALRCDSISGHVTLYWYRQTLGQGSEVLTYSQSDAQRDKSGRPSGRFSAERPERSVSTLKIQRTEQGDSAVYLCASSLALDSRVNQPQHFGDGTRLSIL.